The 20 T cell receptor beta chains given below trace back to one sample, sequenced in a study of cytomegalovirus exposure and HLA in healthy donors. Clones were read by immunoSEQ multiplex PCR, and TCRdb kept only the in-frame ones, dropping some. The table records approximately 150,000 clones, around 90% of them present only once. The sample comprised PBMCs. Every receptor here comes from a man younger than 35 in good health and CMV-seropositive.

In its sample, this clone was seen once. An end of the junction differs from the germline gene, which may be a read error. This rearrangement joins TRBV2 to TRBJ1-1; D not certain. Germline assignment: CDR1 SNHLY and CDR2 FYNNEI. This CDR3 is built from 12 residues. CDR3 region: CASSEMGPGRNF. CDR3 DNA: TGTGCCAGCAGTGAGATGGGCCCTGGGAGGAATTTT.

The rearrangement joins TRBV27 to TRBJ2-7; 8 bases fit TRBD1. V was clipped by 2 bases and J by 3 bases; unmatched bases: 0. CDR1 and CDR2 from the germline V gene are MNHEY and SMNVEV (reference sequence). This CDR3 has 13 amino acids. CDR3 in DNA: TGTGCCAGCAGTTTAGACAGGGGCTACGAGCAGTACTTC. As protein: CASSLDRGYEQYF.

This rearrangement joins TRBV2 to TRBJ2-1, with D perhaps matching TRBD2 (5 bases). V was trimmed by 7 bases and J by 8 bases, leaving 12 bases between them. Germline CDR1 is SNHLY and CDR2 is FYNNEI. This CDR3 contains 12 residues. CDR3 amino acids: CASTSGGYEQFF. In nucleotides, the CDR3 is TGTGCCAGCACGTCGGGCGGGTATGAGCAGTTCTTC.

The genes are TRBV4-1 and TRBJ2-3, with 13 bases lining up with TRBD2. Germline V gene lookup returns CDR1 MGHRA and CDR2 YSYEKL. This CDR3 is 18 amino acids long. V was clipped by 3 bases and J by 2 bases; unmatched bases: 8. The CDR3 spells CASSHNPGLAGATDTQYF. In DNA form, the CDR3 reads TGCGCCAGCAGCCATAACCCTGGACTAGCGGGAGCCACAGATACGCAGTATTTT.

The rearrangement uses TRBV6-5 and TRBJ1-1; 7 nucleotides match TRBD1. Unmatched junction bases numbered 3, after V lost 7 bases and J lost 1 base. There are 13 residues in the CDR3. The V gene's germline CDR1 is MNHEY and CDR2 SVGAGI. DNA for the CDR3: TGTGCCAGCATGACAGGGACGAACACTGAAGCTTTCTTT. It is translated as CASMTGTNTEAFF.

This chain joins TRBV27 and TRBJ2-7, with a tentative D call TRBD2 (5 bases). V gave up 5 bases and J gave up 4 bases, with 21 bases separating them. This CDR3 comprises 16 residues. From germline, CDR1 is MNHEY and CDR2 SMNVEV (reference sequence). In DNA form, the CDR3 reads TGTGCCAGCAGTCCTGGACTCGGGTTCGAGAATTACGAGCAGTACTTC. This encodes CASSPGLGFENYEQYF.

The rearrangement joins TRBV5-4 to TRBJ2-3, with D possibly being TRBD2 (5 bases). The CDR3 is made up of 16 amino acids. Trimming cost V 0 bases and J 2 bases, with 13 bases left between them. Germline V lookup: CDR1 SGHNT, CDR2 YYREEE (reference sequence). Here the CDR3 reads CASSLGPASPTDTQYF. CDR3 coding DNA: TGTGCCAGCAGCTTGGGACCTGCTAGCCCCACAGATACGCAGTATTTT. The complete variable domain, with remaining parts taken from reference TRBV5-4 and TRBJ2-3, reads ETGVTQSPTHLIKTRGQQVTLRCSSQSGHNTVSWYQQALGQGPQFIFQYYREEENGRGNFPPRFSGLQFPNYSSELNVNALELDDSALYLCASSLGPASPTDTQYFGPGTRLTVL.

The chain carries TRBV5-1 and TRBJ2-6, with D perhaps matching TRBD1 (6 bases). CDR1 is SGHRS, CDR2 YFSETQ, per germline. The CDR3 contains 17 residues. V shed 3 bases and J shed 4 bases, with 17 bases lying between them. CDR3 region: CASSWEPQGSGANVLTF. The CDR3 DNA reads TGCGCCAGCAGCTGGGAACCCCAGGGGTCCGGGGCCAACGTCCTGACTTTC.

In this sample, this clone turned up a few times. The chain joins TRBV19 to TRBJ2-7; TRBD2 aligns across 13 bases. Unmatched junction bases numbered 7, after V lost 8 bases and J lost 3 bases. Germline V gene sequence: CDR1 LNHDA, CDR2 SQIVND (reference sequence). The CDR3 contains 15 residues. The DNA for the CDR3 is TGTGCCAGTCGAGCCGGGACTAGCGGGAACTACGAGCAGTACTTC. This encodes CASRAGTSGNYEQYF.

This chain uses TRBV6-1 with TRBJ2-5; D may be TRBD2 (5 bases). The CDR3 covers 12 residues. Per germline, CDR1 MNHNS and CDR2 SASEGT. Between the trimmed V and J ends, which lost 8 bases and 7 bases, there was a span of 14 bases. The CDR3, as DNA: TGTGCCAGCTGGAGGACCCCAGGGACCCAGTACTTC. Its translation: CASWRTPGTQYF.

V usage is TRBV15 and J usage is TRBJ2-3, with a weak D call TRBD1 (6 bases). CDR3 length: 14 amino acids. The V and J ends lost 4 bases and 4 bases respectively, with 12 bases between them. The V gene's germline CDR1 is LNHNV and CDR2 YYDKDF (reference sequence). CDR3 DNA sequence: TGTGCCACCAGCATCCACAGGGTCGCAGATACGCAGTATTTT. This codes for CATSIHRVADTQYF.

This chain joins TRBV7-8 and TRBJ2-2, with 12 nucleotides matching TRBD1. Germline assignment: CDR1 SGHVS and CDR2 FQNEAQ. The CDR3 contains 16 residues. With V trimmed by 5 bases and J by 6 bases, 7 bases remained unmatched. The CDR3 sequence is CASSVLGTGGSGELFF. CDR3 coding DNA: TGTGCCAGCAGCGTGCTGGGGACAGGGGGCTCCGGGGAGCTGTTTTTT.

CDR3 bases: TGTGCCAGCAGCGTATCAGGAGATACGCAGTATTTT. It specifies CASSVSGDTQYF. The chain recombines TRBV9 with TRBJ2-3; D is ambiguous. V shed 1 base and J shed 5 bases, with 5 bases lying between them. The germline V gene has CDR1 SGDLS and CDR2 YYNGEE. This CDR3 is 12 amino acids long.

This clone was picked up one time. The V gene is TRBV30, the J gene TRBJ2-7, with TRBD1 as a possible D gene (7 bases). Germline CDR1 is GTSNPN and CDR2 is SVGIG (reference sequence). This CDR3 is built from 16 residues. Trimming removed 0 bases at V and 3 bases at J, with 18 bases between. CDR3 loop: CAWSVYGRGRIYEQYF. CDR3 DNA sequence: TGTGCCTGGAGTGTATACGGCAGGGGGAGGATCTACGAGCAGTACTTC.

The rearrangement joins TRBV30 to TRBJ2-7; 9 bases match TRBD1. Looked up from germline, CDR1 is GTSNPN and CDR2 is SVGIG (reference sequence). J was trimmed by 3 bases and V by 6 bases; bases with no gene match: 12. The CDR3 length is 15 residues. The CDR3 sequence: CACIAGQGYFYEQYF. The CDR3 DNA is TGTGCCTGTATTGCGGGACAGGGTTATTTCTACGAGCAGTACTTC.

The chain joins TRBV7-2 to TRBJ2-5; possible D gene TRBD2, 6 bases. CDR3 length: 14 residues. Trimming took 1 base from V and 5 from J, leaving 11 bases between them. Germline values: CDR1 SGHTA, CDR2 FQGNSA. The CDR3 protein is CASSLVRGGETQYF. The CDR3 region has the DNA TGTGCCAGCAGCTTAGTAAGAGGAGGGGAGACCCAGTACTTC.

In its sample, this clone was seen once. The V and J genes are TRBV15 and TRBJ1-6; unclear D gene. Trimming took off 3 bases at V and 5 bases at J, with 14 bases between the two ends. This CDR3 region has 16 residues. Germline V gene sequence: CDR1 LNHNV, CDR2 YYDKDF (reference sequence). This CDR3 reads CATSSLRSRNNSPLHF. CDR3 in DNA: TGTGCCACCAGCAGCTTGAGGTCACGGAATAATTCACCCCTCCACTTT.

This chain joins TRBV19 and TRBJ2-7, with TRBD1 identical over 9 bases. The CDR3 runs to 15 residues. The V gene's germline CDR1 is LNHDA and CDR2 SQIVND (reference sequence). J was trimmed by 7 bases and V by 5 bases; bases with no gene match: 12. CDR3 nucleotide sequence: TGTGCCAGTAGTCTCACGGGACAGGGTACGGAAGAGCAGTACTTC. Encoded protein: CASSLTGQGTEEQYF.

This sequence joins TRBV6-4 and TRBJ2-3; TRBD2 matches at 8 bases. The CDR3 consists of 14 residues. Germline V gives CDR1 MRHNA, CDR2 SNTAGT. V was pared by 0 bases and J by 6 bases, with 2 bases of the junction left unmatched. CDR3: CASSDSAGGDTQYF. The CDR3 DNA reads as TGTGCCAGCAGTGACTCGGCGGGGGGTGATACGCAGTATTTT.

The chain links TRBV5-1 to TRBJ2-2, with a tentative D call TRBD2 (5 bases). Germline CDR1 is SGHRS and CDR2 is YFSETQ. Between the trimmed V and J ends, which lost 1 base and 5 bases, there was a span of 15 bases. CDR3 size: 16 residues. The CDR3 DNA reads TGCGCCAGCAGCTTGTCTGGGGATAGCGAAACCGGGGAGCTGTTTTTT. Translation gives CASSLSGDSETGELFF.